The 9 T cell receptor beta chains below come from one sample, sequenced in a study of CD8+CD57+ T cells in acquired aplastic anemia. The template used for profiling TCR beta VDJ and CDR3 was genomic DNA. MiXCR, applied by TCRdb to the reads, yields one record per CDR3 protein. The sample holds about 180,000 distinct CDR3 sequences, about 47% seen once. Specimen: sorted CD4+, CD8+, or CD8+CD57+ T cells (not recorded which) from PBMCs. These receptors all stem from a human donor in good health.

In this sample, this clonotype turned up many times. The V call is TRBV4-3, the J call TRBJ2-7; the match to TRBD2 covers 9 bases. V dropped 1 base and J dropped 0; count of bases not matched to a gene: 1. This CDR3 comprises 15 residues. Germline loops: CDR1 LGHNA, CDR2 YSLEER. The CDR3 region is CASSQGLADSYEQYF. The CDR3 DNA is TGCGCCAGCAGCCAAGGACTAGCGGACTCCTACGAGCAGTACTTC.

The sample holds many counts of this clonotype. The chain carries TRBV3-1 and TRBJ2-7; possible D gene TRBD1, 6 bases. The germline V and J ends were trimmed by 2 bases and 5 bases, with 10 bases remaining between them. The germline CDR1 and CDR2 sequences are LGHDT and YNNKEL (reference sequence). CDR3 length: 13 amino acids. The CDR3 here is CASSQLNRDEQYF. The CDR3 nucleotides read TGTGCCAGCAGCCAACTAAACAGGGACGAGCAGTACTTC.

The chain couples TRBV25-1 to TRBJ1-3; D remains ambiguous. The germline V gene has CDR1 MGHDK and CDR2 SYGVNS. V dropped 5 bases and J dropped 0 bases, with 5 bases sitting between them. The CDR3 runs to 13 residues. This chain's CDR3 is CASSLSSGNTIYF. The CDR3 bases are TGTGCCAGCAGTCTGAGCTCTGGAAACACCATATATTTT. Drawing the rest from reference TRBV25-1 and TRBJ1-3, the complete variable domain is EADIYQTPRYLVIGTGKKITLECSQTMGHDKMYWYQQDPGMELHLIHYSYGVNSTEKGDLSSESTVSRIRTEHFPLTLESARPSHTSQYLCASSLSSGNTIYFGEGSWLTVV.

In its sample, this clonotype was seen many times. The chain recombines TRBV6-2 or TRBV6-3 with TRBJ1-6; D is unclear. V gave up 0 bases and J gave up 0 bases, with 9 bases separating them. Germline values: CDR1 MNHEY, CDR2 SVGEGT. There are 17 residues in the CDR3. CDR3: CASSYSAPSSYNSPLHF. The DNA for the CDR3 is TGTGCCAGCAGTTACTCGGCCCCGAGCTCCTATAATTCACCCCTCCACTTT.

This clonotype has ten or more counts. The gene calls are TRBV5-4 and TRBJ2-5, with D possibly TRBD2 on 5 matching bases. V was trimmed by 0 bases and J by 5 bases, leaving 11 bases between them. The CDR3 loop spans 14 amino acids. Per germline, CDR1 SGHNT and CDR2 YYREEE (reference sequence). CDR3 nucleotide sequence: TGTGCCAGCAGCTTGGGGGAGAAATACGAGACCCAGTACTTC. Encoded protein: CASSLGEKYETQYF.

CDR3 region: CASSTSGGLTDTQYF. The CDR3 DNA reads TGTGCCAGCAGTACTAGCGGGGGGCTCACAGATACGCAGTATTTT. The chain combines TRBV7-3 with TRBJ2-3; 12 bases agree with TRBD2. This CDR3 comprises 15 residues. J gave up 2 bases and V 6 bases, and 3 bases lay outside the gene matches. CDR1 and CDR2 from the germline V gene are SGHTA and FQGTGA.

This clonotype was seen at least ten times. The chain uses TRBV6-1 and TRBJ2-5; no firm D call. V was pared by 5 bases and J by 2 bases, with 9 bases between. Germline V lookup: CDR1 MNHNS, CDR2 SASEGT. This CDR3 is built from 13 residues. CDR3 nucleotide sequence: TGTGCCAGCAGTCGCCAGGCTCAAGAGACCCAGTACTTC. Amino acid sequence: CASSRQAQETQYF.

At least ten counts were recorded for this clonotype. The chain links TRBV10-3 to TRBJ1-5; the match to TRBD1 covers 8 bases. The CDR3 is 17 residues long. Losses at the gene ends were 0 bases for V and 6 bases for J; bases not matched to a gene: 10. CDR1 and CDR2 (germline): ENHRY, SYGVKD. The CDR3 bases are TGTGCCATCAGTGAGTCCCTCGCGGCAGGGGGCACTCAGCCCCAGCATTTT. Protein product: CAISESLAAGGTQPQHF.

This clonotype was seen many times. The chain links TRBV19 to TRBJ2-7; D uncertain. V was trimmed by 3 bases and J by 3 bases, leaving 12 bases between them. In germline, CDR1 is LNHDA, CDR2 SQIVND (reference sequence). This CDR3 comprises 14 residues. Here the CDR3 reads CASSISGESYEQYF. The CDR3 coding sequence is TGTGCCAGTAGTATCTCAGGCGAGAGCTACGAGCAGTACTTC.